This T cell receptor beta chain was captured in a study of shared clonotypes between healthy human individuals. Across the study: There were three CD4 naive, three CD4 memory, two CD8 naive and one CD8 memory plates per donor.

General observations from the study: It was observed that approximately 5% of naive CD4 clonotypes were shared across a few donors. Read depth was anticipated to influence clonotype sharing among donors.

Recent vaccinations or acute infections were absent in the healthy HIV-negative adult donors. The protocol was immunoSEQ multiplex PCR, while the TCRdb copy is restricted to in-frame clones and leaves out a portion. The sample has millions of clones; more than 90% are singletons. Details on this clone: Its target is not known.

After removal of 0 bases from V and 2 bases from J, the junction contained 2 bases not matched to a gene. The germline gives CDR1 SGHNT, CDR2 YYREEE (reference sequence). There are 15 residues in the CDR3. Sequenced: naive CD4+ T cells sorted from blood. Stated subset: CD45RA+ positively selected. This sequence joins TRBV5-4 and TRBJ2-4, with TRBD2 matching 7 bases. This TCR came from a man aged 18 to 30 in good health. CDR3 coding DNA: TGTGCCAGCAGCTTGGAAGCGGGGACCAAAAACATTCAGTACTTC. This sequence encodes CASSLEAGTKNIQYF. Combining the CDR3 with reference TRBV5-4 and TRBJ2-4 gives the whole variable domain ETGVTQSPTHLIKTRGQQVTLRCSSQSGHNTVSWYQQALGQGPQFIFQYYREEENGRGNFPPRFSGLQFPNYSSELNVNALELDDSALYLCASSLEAGTKNIQYFGAGTRLSVL.